Reported below is one T cell receptor beta chain. This specimen comes from a study of blood T cell repertoires in COVID-19. In the study overall: PBMCs, B-cell-depleted T cells, or T cells provided the cDNA or gDNA that made up the material.

The germline CDR1 and CDR2 sequences are SGHTA and FQGNSA. There are 14 residues in the CDR3. After removal of 3 bases from V and 5 bases from J, the junction contained 4 bases not matched to a gene. Adults between about 18 and 89 years of age took part from about two dozen US areas. Cohorts were determined from participant-reported clinical history. TCRdb keeps only in-frame clones here, not all; method: immunoSEQ multiplex PCR. The sample carries roughly 180,000 clones, 65% to 90% recorded once. The clonotype was recovered from a man aged 40-49 years who had recovered from COVID-19. The V and J genes are TRBV7-2 and TRBJ2-5; 9 positions match TRBD2. The source material was PBMCs or T cells enriched from blood (not recorded which). CDR3 residues: CASSFSGSSETQYF. Here the CDR3 DNA reads TGTGCCAGCAGCTTTAGCGGGAGCAGCGAGACCCAGTACTTC. The entire variable domain, with the rest obtained from reference TRBV7-2 and TRBJ2-5, is as follows: GAGVSQSPSNKVTEKGKDVELRCDPISGHTALYWYRQSLGQGLEFLIYFQGNSAPDKSGLPSDRFSAERTGGSVSTLTIQRTQQEDSAVYLCASSFSGSSETQYFGPGTRLLVL.